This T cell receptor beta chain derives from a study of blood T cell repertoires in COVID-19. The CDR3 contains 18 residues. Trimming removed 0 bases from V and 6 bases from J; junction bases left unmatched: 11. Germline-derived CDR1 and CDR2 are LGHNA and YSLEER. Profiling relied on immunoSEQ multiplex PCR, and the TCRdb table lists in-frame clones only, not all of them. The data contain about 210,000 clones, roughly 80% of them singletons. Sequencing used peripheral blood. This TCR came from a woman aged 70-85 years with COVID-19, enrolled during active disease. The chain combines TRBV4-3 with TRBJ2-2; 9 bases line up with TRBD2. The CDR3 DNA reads TGCGCCAGCAGCCAAGATTGGCGGGAGGGCCAAGGGGCCGGGGAGCTGTTTTTT. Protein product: CASSQDWREGQGAGELFF.